This entry lists 9 T cell receptor beta chains sequenced from one sample in a study of OX40 agonist ivuxolimab in advanced cancers. Clones were sequenced by immunoSEQ multiplex PCR, and TCRdb holds only the in-frame ones, with some missing. The sample includes about 32,000 clones, less than 90% of them seen just once. The material sequenced was CD4+ or CD8+ T cells sorted from blood, taken in a trial of the OX40 agonist ivuxolimab. The receptors stem from an adult with an advanced solid tumor such as melanoma, head and neck, liver or kidney cancer.

This rearrangement joins TRBV13 to TRBJ2-7, with TRBD2 as a possible D gene (6 bases). CDR1 is PRHDT, CDR2 FYEKMQ, per germline (reference sequence). The V and J ends lost 0 bases and 4 bases respectively, with 16 bases between them. The CDR3 covers 16 residues. CDR3 in DNA: TGTGCCAGCAGCTTAGGCCTGGGGACGGGAGATTACGAGCAGTACTTC. Its translation is CASSLGLGTGDYEQYF.

This rearrangement joins TRBV19 to TRBJ2-1; the match to TRBD2 covers 9 bases. The CDR3 runs to 15 residues. Germline loops: CDR1 LNHDA, CDR2 SQIVND (reference sequence). V lost 4 bases to trimming and J lost 4 bases; unmatched junction nucleotides: 5. CDR3 in DNA: TGTGCCAGTAGTAAGACTAGCGGAAGTTACAATGAGCAGTTCTTC. This sequence encodes CASSKTSGSYNEQFF.

The V gene is TRBV29-1, the J gene TRBJ2-7, with D perhaps TRBD2 (5 bases). This CDR3 has 13 residues. CDR1 SQVTM and CDR2 ANQGSEA come from the germline V gene. V was clipped by 6 bases and J by 3 bases, with 15 bases between them. The CDR3 reads CSVEDRGSYEQYF. Written as DNA, the CDR3 is TGCAGCGTGGAGGATCGTGGGAGCTACGAGCAGTACTTC.

The chain carries TRBV27 and TRBJ2-5; D is undetermined. The assigned J gene may be wrong: the sequence end matches TRBJ2-7 better. This CDR3 is 13 amino acids long. Looked up from germline, CDR1 is MNHEY and CDR2 is SMNVEV (reference sequence). The CDR3 loop reads CASSLRFSYEQYF. The CDR3 nucleotides read TGTGCCAGCAGTTTAAGGTTTTCCTACGAGCAGTACTTC.

The rearrangement joins TRBV5-5 to TRBJ2-3, with D possibly being TRBD2 (5 bases). Trimming removed 5 bases from V and 0 bases from J, with 16 bases in between. Germline V gene sequence: CDR1 SGHKS, CDR2 YYEKEE (reference sequence). The CDR3 is made up of 16 amino acids. In DNA form, the CDR3 reads TGTGCCAGCAGGTTTCTAGCAGAAAGTAGCACAGATACGCAGTATTTT. Its protein is CASRFLAESSTDTQYF. The whole variable domain, filled in from reference TRBV5-5 and TRBJ2-3, reads DAGVTQSPTHLIKTRGQQVTLRCSPISGHKSVSWYQQVLGQGPQFIFQYYEKEERGRGNFPDRFSARQFPNYSSELNVNALLLGDSALYLCASRFLAESSTDTQYFGPGTRLTVL.

V and J are TRBV7-2 and TRBJ2-7; D is perhaps TRBD2 (7 bases). The CDR3 is 14 amino acids. Germline CDR1 and CDR2: SGHTA and FQGNSA. V shed 5 bases and J shed 2 bases, with 13 bases lying between them. The CDR3 DNA reads TGTGCCAGCAGCCCCAGGGGACTACCCTACGAGCAGTACTTC. Its translation: CASSPRGLPYEQYF.

The V and J genes are TRBV7-3 and TRBJ2-3, with TRBD2 identical over 14 bases. CDR1 and CDR2 (germline): SGHTA, FQGTGA. Trimming at V came to 3 bases and at J to 0 bases, leaving 2 bases not matched to a gene. The CDR3 runs to 17 residues. The CDR3 coding sequence is TGTGCCAGCAGCTTGGGACTAGCGGGGGCTAGCACAGATACGCAGTATTTT. Its protein product is CASSLGLAGASTDTQYF.

The chain joins TRBV7-9 to TRBJ2-1; D call uncertain. The CDR3 totals 14 residues. Deletions cut 5 bases from V and 0 bases from J, with 8 bases between. CDR1 and CDR2 from the germline V gene are SEHNR and FQNEAQ (reference sequence). This chain's CDR3 is CASSPPGSYNEQFF. For the CDR3, the DNA is TGTGCCAGCAGCCCCCCGGGCTCCTACAATGAGCAGTTCTTC.

This clone appeared a few times. The chain joins TRBV11-2 to TRBJ2-1, with unresolved D. The CDR3 is 10 residues long. Germline V gives CDR1 SGHAT, CDR2 FQNNGV. V gave up 1 base and J gave up 9 bases, with 1 base separating them. CDR3 amino acids: CASSLVEQFF. The CDR3 nucleotides read TGTGCCAGCAGCTTAGTTGAGCAGTTCTTC.